These 27 T cell receptor beta chains originate from one sample sequenced in a study of shared clonotypes between healthy human individuals. The repertoire was sequenced with immunoSEQ multiplex PCR; TCRdb's copy has only in-frame clones and lacks some. The sample lists about 600,000 clones, just over 75% occurring once. Source material: PBMCs. These receptors were obtained from a woman between 40 and 55 years old in good health. Some clones in this sample may be carry-over from other donors' samples.

The chain employs TRBV7-8 and TRBJ2-1; 9 bases agree with TRBD2. Germline loops: CDR1 SGHVS, CDR2 FQNEAQ. The CDR3 is 18 residues long. The V segment lost 1 base and the J segment 3 bases; nucleotides outside the gene matches: 10. CDR3 residues: CASSLGLAGSGFYNEQFF. Here the CDR3 DNA reads TGTGCCAGCAGCTTAGGGCTAGCGGGAAGTGGCTTCTACAATGAGCAGTTCTTC.

The V call is TRBV27, the J call TRBJ1-1; D not resolved. Germline V gives CDR1 MNHEY, CDR2 SMNVEV (reference sequence). There are 12 residues in the CDR3. The V gene lost 4 bases and the J gene lost 11 bases, with 14 bases spanning the gap. As DNA, the CDR3 is TGTGCCAGCAGTTCTTCTCCTCTGAGGGCTTTCTTT. This codes for CASSSSPLRAFF.

The CDR3 is CASSLELSGANVLTF. The CDR3 DNA follows: TGTGCCAGCAGCCTCGAACTCTCTGGGGCCAACGTCCTGACTTTC. J is TRBJ2-6 and V is TRBV5-4, with D unclear. This CDR3 is built from 15 residues. The germline CDR1 and CDR2 sequences are SGHNT and YYREEE (reference sequence). The V end was cut by 4 bases, the J end by 0 bases, with 8 bases between.

The chain joins TRBV25-1 to TRBJ2-7; D remains ambiguous. V was pared by 7 bases and J by 4 bases, with 14 bases between. This CDR3 region has 13 residues. Germline V gene data show CDR1 as MGHDK and CDR2 as SYGVNS. The CDR3 loop is CASTQDPAYEQYF. The CDR3 nucleotides read TGTGCCAGCACCCAGGACCCGGCATACGAGCAGTACTTC.

The chain links TRBV4-2 to TRBJ1-3; D possibly corresponds to TRBD1 (6 bases). The CDR3 has 17 amino acids. The germline V and J ends were trimmed by 1 base and 1 base, with 14 bases remaining between them. CDR1 and CDR2 (germline): LGHNA, YNFKEQ. CDR3 loop: CASSQGAYTGSGNTIYF. In DNA, the CDR3 is TGTGCCAGCAGCCAAGGGGCGTACACAGGGTCTGGAAACACCATATATTTT.

In its sample, this clone was seen once. The gene calls are TRBV7-9 and TRBJ2-7; D remains ambiguous. Germline-derived CDR1 and CDR2 are SEHNR and FQNEAQ (reference sequence). The V end lost 1 base, the J end lost 6 bases, and 7 bases lay between the germline ends. This CDR3 is 12 amino acids long. The CDR3 spells CASSLGGTEQYF. Written as DNA, the CDR3 is TGTGCCAGCAGCTTAGGTGGAACCGAGCAGTACTTC.

The chain couples TRBV6-5 to TRBJ2-7, with 11 bases lining up with TRBD2. Germline V gene sequence: CDR1 MNHEY, CDR2 SVGAGI. The J segment lost 5 bases and the V segment lost 4 bases, leaving 4 bases of the junction unmatched. CDR3 length: 14 residues. The CDR3: CASSSTSGRDEQYF. As DNA, the CDR3 is TGTGCCAGCAGTTCAACTAGCGGGAGAGACGAGCAGTACTTC.

This chain links TRBV4-2 with TRBJ2-1; D is undetermined. The CDR3 runs 11 residues. The V gene lost 2 bases and the J gene lost 9 bases, with 5 bases spanning the gap. In germline, CDR1 is LGHNA, CDR2 YNFKEQ. In nucleotides, the CDR3 is TGTGCCAGCAGCCAACTACGTGAGCAGTTCTTC. Its protein product is CASSQLREQFF.

This clone was counted a few times. The chain links TRBV6-1 to TRBJ2-5; 9 bases align to TRBD1. Germline CDR1 and CDR2: MNHNS and SASEGT. This CDR3 contains 17 residues. Germline trimming cut 1 base from V and 5 bases from J; bases unmatched to any gene: 11. CDR3 in DNA: TGTGCCAGCAGTGAAGGTACAGGGGGCGCGCATATTGAGACCCAGTACTTC. Translation gives CASSEGTGGAHIETQYF.

The gene calls are TRBV11-2 and TRBJ2-5; D perhaps matches TRBD2 (6 bases). CDR3 length: 17 amino acids. The V and J ends lost 5 bases and 4 bases respectively, with 23 bases between them. The germline V gene encodes CDR1 SGHAT and CDR2 FQNNGV. The CDR3 protein is CASSPRGVAALGETQYF. CDR3 nucleotide sequence: TGTGCCAGCAGCCCCCGCGGGGTAGCGGCCCTCGGAGAGACCCAGTACTTC.

This clone was picked up a small number of times. The rearrangement uses TRBV5-1 and TRBJ1-5; the D gene is possibly TRBD1 (5 bases). This CDR3 contains 15 residues. With 0 bases removed from V and 1 base from J, the gap between germline ends came to 8 bases. Per germline, CDR1 SGHRS and CDR2 YFSETQ. The CDR3 spells CASSLGGRSNQPQHF. CDR3 bases: TGCGCCAGCAGCTTGGGGGGACGGAGCAATCAGCCCCAGCATTTT. The full variable domain, rest sourced from reference TRBV5-1 and TRBJ1-5, is KAGVTQTPRYLIKTRGQQVTLSCSPISGHRSVSWYQQTPGQGLQFLFEYFSETQRNKGNFPGRFSGRQFSNSRSEMNVSTLELGDSALYLCASSLGGRSNQPQHFGDGTRLSIL.

The V and J genes are TRBV5-1 and TRBJ1-1, with D perhaps matching TRBD1 (5 bases). V lost 4 bases and J lost 0, with 13 bases in between. Germline V gene data show CDR1 as SGHRS and CDR2 as YFSETQ. The CDR3 is 15 residues long. CDR3 protein: CASSPRGGLNTEAFF. CDR3 nucleotides: TGCGCCAGCAGCCCCCGGGGGGGTTTGAACACTGAAGCTTTCTTT. The full variable domain, rest sourced from reference TRBV5-1 and TRBJ1-1, is KAGVTQTPRYLIKTRGQQVTLSCSPISGHRSVSWYQQTPGQGLQFLFEYFSETQRNKGNFPGRFSGRQFSNSRSEMNVSTLELGDSALYLCASSPRGGLNTEAFFGQGTRLTVV.

This clone came up a few times. This sequence joins TRBV6-1 and TRBJ2-1; 9 bases fit TRBD2. Germline V gene lookup returns CDR1 MNHNS and CDR2 SASEGT. This CDR3 is built from 15 residues. The ends lost 5 bases at V and 1 base at J; junction bases unmatched: 3. DNA for the CDR3: TGTGCCAGCAGTAACCTAGCGGGATCCTACAATGAGCAGTTCTTC. Translated: CASSNLAGSYNEQFF.

In regard to this clone: A read error is likely here: a far larger clone is one base away. The V gene is TRBV6-5, the J gene TRBJ2-7; 9 nucleotides match TRBD2. The CDR3 sequence is 15 residues long. V lost 3 bases and J lost 3; bases outside the gene matches: 6. The germline V gene has CDR1 MNHEY and CDR2 SVGAGI. CDR3 bases: TGTGCCAGCAGTTATTCGCCTAGCGGGGACTACGAGCAGTACTTC. Protein product: CASSYSPSGDYEQYF.

The CDR3 sequence: CASSHSPRYGYTF. The DNA for the CDR3 is TGCGCCAGCAGTCATAGCCCAAGATATGGCTACACCTTC. The gene calls are TRBV23-1 and TRBJ1-2; no clear D gene. TRBV23-1 belongs to the ORF category, with a function that is uncertain. The CDR3 extends over 13 amino acids. Between the trimmed V and J ends, which lost 3 bases and 5 bases, there was a span of 10 bases.

The chain has TRBV28 and TRBJ1-2; D remains unclear. This CDR3 contains 13 residues. V shed 1 base and J shed 3 bases, with 6 bases lying between them. The germline V gene encodes CDR1 MDHEN and CDR2 SYDVKM. The CDR3 nucleotides are TGTGCCAGCAGTTTATTGACACACTATGGCTACACCTTC. This gives the protein CASSLLTHYGYTF.

This clone was detected only a few times. The chain carries TRBV28 and TRBJ1-5, with D possibly being TRBD1 (6 bases). There are 20 residues in the CDR3. The germline V and J ends were trimmed by 2 bases and 1 base, with 24 bases remaining between them. Germline V gives CDR1 MDHEN, CDR2 SYDVKM. In DNA, the CDR3 is TGTGCCAGCAGTTTAGGGCCACAGGGCCCCCTTAGGGGGAGCAATCAGCCCCAGCATTTT. Its translation: CASSLGPQGPLRGSNQPQHF. Filled out from reference TRBV28 and TRBJ1-5, the complete variable domain reads DVKVTQSSRYLVKRTGEKVFLECVQDMDHENMFWYRQDPGLGLRLIYFSYDVKMKEKGDIPEGYSVSREKKERFSLILESASTNQTSMYLCASSLGPQGPLRGSNQPQHFGDGTRLSIL.

This chain joins TRBV18 and TRBJ1-2; D is unclear. This CDR3 region has 15 residues. V was pared by 2 bases and J by 4 bases, with 14 bases between. Per germline, CDR1 KGHSH and CDR2 LQKENI. CDR3 sequence: CASSPTDTELYGYTF. CDR3 nucleotide sequence: TGTGCCAGCTCACCAACCGATACGGAACTCTATGGCTACACCTTC.

The chain links TRBV4-1 to TRBJ2-3; 7 bases match TRBD2. This CDR3 is 19 amino acids long. Germline V gives CDR1 MGHRA, CDR2 YSYEKL. Unmatched junction bases numbered 16, after V lost 2 bases and J lost 2 bases. The CDR3 DNA reads TGCGCCAGCAGCCAAAAGGGTTTGGGCGGGAGAGGGACCACAGATACGCAGTATTTT. As protein: CASSQKGLGGRGTTDTQYF.

The chain carries TRBV7-2 and TRBJ2-3, with 10 positions matching TRBD2. This CDR3 region has 15 residues. Germline assignment: CDR1 SGHTA and CDR2 FQGNSA. With 5 bases clipped from V and 5 bases from J, the junction kept 7 bases outside the gene matches. The CDR3 loop is CASSPTGTSVDTQYF. The CDR3 region has the DNA TGTGCCAGCAGCCCAACCGGGACTAGCGTAGATACGCAGTATTTT. Together with reference TRBV7-2 and TRBJ2-3, the CDR3 gives the full variable domain: GAGVSQSPSNKVTEKGKDVELRCDPISGHTALYWYRQSLGQGLEFLIYFQGNSAPDKSGLPSDRFSAERTGGSVSTLTIQRTQQEDSAVYLCASSPTGTSVDTQYFGPGTRLTVL.

The V gene is TRBV28, the J gene TRBJ2-7; TRBD1 or TRBD2 may be the D gene (6 bases each). V was cut by 9 bases and J by 4 bases, with 22 bases left in between. This CDR3 spans 15 amino acids. Germline CDR1 is MDHEN and CDR2 is SYDVKM. Here the CDR3 DNA reads TGTGCCAGGGGTTTTCGGGGGCGCCGGCAGTACGAGCAGTACTTC. This encodes CARGFRGRRQYEQYF.

This chain links TRBV5-4 with TRBJ2-5; no clear D gene. Trimming left V 0 bases short and J 2 bases short, with 8 bases between. Germline V gene lookup returns CDR1 SGHNT and CDR2 YYREEE (reference sequence). The CDR3 runs to 14 residues. The CDR3 loop reads CASSLELTQETQYF. The DNA of the CDR3 is TGTGCCAGCAGCTTGGAACTGACTCAAGAGACCCAGTACTTC.

In DNA, the CDR3 is TGTGCCAGTAGTATGGACAATAGAAATGAAAAACTGTTTTTT. This gives the protein CASSMDNRNEKLFF. The chain uses TRBV19 and TRBJ1-4; D perhaps matches TRBD1 (5 bases). The CDR3 is made up of 14 amino acids. The V and J ends lost 3 bases and 5 bases respectively, with 10 bases between them. The germline V gene encodes CDR1 LNHDA and CDR2 SQIVND (reference sequence).

The chain employs TRBV5-1 and TRBJ2-7, with D unresolved. The CDR3 extends over 13 amino acids. Looked up from germline, CDR1 is SGHRS and CDR2 is YFSETQ. V lost 0 bases and J 8 bases, leaving 12 bases between the germline ends. Here the CDR3 reads CASSLESQTQQYF. DNA of the CDR3: TGCGCCAGCAGCTTGGAGAGCCAAACGCAGCAGTACTTC.

The chain employs TRBV28 and TRBJ1-5; 9 nucleotides agree with TRBD1. CDR1 and CDR2 from the germline V gene are MDHEN and SYDVKM. V lost 6 bases to trimming and J lost 5 bases; unmatched junction nucleotides: 11. This CDR3 spans 16 amino acids. CDR3 coding DNA: TGTGCCAGCAGCCGTCAACAGGGGGCTTACCATCAGCCCCAGCATTTT. It encodes CASSRQQGAYHQPQHF.

The chain carries TRBV18 and TRBJ1-1, with 12 bases fitting TRBD1. CDR3 length equals 17 residues. Per germline, CDR1 KGHSH and CDR2 LQKENI. V shed 2 bases, J shed 4 bases, and the junction held 8 bases outside the gene matches. This CDR3 reads CASSPSGQGAKVTEAFF. The CDR3 coding sequence is TGTGCCAGCTCACCATCGGGACAGGGGGCGAAGGTCACTGAAGCTTTCTTT. Using reference TRBV18 and TRBJ1-1 for the parts outside the CDR3, the full variable domain is NAGVMQNPRHLVRRRGQEARLRCSPMKGHSHVYWYRQLPEEGLKFMVYLQKENIIDESGMPKERFSAEFPKEGPSILRIQQVVRGDSAAYFCASSPSGQGAKVTEAFFGQGTRLTVV.

V gene TRBV28 combines with J gene TRBJ1-5, with D perhaps TRBD1 (6 bases). V shed 2 bases and J shed 0 bases, with 14 bases lying between them. The CDR3 is 17 amino acids. Germline-derived CDR1 and CDR2 are MDHEN and SYDVKM. The CDR3 here is CASSLTSDSYSNQPQHF. CDR3 coding DNA: TGTGCCAGCAGTTTAACCTCGGACAGTTATAGCAATCAGCCCCAGCATTTT.